This T cell receptor beta chain was sequenced in a study of PD-1 blockade in classical Hodgkin lymphoma. Study conclusions and caveats: Newly diagnosed patients reportedly trailed healthy donors in baseline TCR diversity. Underlying causes for the observed repertoire differences were not defined, possibly disease activity or prior therapy.

The CDR3 is 18 amino acids. Per germline, CDR1 KGHSH and CDR2 LQKENI. V dropped 1 base and J dropped 4; count of bases not matched to a gene: 14. Data came from immunoSEQ multiplex PCR; TCRdb stores just in-frame clones and leaves some out. The sample records roughly 34,000 clones, around 94% being singletons. As for time point: newly diagnosed, previously untreated cHL patient sample. What served as comparison were PBMCs in newly diagnosed, untreated classical Hodgkin lymphoma. Details on this clone: Its antigen is not known.

The sequenced sample was peripheral blood mononuclear cells (PBMCs). This sequence was found in a human donor with classical Hodgkin lymphoma. The J gene is TRBJ2-5, the V gene TRBV18; 8 positions agree with TRBD1. CDR3 in DNA: TGTGCCAGCTCACCACTCCCCCTAACAGGGGGGCCCGGAGAGACCCAGTACTTC. Its protein product is CASSPLPLTGGPGETQYF.